This entry lists 3 T cell receptor beta chains sequenced from one sample in a study of identical twins. TCRdb re-analysed the 5' RACE reads in MiXCR, keeping a single row per CDR3 protein. The sample consists of around 1.7 million distinct CDR3 sequences, about 32% of them appearing once. The sequencing input was cord blood. The receptors derive from a newborn girl in good health.

V gene TRBV27 combines with J gene TRBJ2-5; 12 bases match TRBD2. CDR3 length: 16 residues. Losses at the gene ends were 3 bases for V and 11 bases for J; bases not matched to a gene: 13. The germline V gene encodes CDR1 MNHEY and CDR2 SMNVEV (reference sequence). Here the CDR3 reads CASSFLTSGRVHEQYF. The CDR3 DNA is TGTGCCAGCAGTTTCCTGACTAGCGGGAGAGTCCATGAGCAGTACTTC.

This clonotype has a count of ten or more. The chain is built from TRBV5-1 and TRBJ2-3; a weak D match, TRBD2 (5 bases). CDR1 SGHRS and CDR2 YFSETQ come from the germline V gene. V was shortened by 4 bases and J by 5 bases, with 8 bases between the two germline ends. The CDR3 has 12 amino acids. The CDR3 sequence is CASSIGLDTQYF. The CDR3 DNA is TGCGCCAGCAGCATTGGACTAGATACGCAGTATTTT.

Turning to this clonotype: The junction shows a germline mismatch at one end, possibly a read error. This chain links TRBV11-2 with TRBJ1-2; 9 bases match TRBD1. Germline assignment: CDR1 SGHAT and CDR2 FQNNGV. The CDR3 is made up of 19 amino acids. This chain's CDR3 is CASSRMRRGQGNFNYSYTF. CDR3 coding DNA: TGTGCCAGCAGCCGAATGAGGCGGGGACAGGGTAATTTCAACTATAGCTACACCTTC. Full variable domain (rest looked up from reference TRBV11-2 and TRBJ1-2): EAGVAQSPRYKIIEKRQSVAFWCNPISGHATLYWYQQILGQGPKLLIQFQNNGVVDDSQLPKDRFSAERLKGVDSTLKIQPAKLEDSAVYLCASSRMRRGQGNFNYSYTFGSGTRLTVV.